Reported below is one T cell receptor beta chain. Allocation to cohorts depended on clinical history reported by the participants. The recovered donors of Cohort 3 showed two negative PCRs, clearance, or symptom resolution. The entry originates in a study of blood T cell repertoires in COVID-19. Germline trimming cut 3 bases from V and 4 bases from J; bases unmatched to any gene: 12. This CDR3 has 16 amino acids. The V gene's germline CDR1 is LGHDT and CDR2 YNNKEL (reference sequence). The table came from immunoSEQ multiplex PCR; TCRdb's copy has only in-frame clones and leaves some out. The sample carries 250,000 or so clones, 80% to 85% recorded once.

The TCR sequence derives from a man between 50 and 59 years old who had recovered from COVID-19. The gene calls are TRBV3-1 (or the pseudogene TRBV3-2) and TRBJ2-7, with 7 bases identical to TRBD1. The sample was PBMCs or T cells enriched from blood (not recorded which). The CDR3 coding sequence is TGTGCCAGCAGCCAGACACCGGGACAGAGACTATACGAGCAGTACTTC. It is translated as CASSQTPGQRLYEQYF.